These 21 T cell receptor beta chains were all obtained from the same sample, sequenced in a study of T cell repertoires in cytomegalovirus infection. In TCRdb, the reads were re-called with MiXCR into one record per CDR3 protein. The sample consists of 150,000 to 200,000 distinct CDR3 sequences, roughly an eighth of them appearing once. Sequenced input: PBMCs. These receptors came from a human donor in good health (CMV status not recorded). Some clones in this sample may be carry-over from other donors' samples.

The chain recombines TRBV13 with TRBJ2-7, with TRBD1 identical over 10 bases. This CDR3 has 15 residues. In germline, CDR1 is PRHDT, CDR2 FYEKMQ (reference sequence). The junction had 5 bases not matched to a gene; V was cut back by 5 bases and J by 1 base. The CDR3 spells CASSLEDRGSYEQYF. In DNA form, the CDR3 reads TGTGCCAGCAGCCTGGAGGACAGGGGGTCCTACGAGCAGTACTTC. Full variable domain (remainder filled in from reference TRBV13 and TRBJ2-7): AAGVIQSPRHLIKEKRETATLKCYPIPRHDTVYWYQQGPGQDPQFLISFYEKMQSDKGSIPDRFSAQQFSDYHSELNMSSLELGDSALYFCASSLEDRGSYEQYFGPGTRLTVT.

This chain uses TRBV7-4 with TRBJ1-2, with 9 bases aligning to TRBD1. With V trimmed by 4 bases and J by 11 bases, 17 bases remained unmatched. The CDR3 has 16 amino acids. Germline-derived CDR1 and CDR2 are SGHVT and SQSDAQ. CDR3: CASSSSDLRDRGLYTF. CDR3 in DNA: TGTGCCAGCAGCTCGTCCGATTTACGAGACAGGGGGTTATACACCTTC.

This clonotype has just a few counts. The chain carries TRBV27 and TRBJ2-7; D unclear. This CDR3 is built from 16 residues. Germline CDR1 reads MNHEY; CDR2 reads SMNVEV (reference sequence). Trimming stripped 3 bases from V and 3 bases from J, with 18 bases between. The CDR3 DNA reads TGTGCCAGCAGTTTCCTGCGCTGGCCCCTGGTCTACGAGCAGTACTTC. This encodes CASSFLRWPLVYEQYF.

The sample holds a few counts of this clonotype. The rearrangement joins TRBV19 to TRBJ2-3; D not certain. Between the trimmed V and J ends, which lost 1 base and 5 bases, there was a span of 13 bases. The CDR3 covers 15 residues. Germline CDR1 and CDR2: LNHDA and SQIVND (reference sequence). CDR3 in amino acids: CASSIGVFHGDTQYF. The CDR3 DNA reads as TGTGCCAGTAGTATAGGAGTCTTCCATGGAGATACGCAGTATTTT.

The rearrangement joins TRBV28 to TRBJ2-1; D is possibly TRBD2 (6 bases). The CDR3 contains 14 residues. Per germline, CDR1 MDHEN and CDR2 SYDVKM. Trimming left V 10 bases short and J 8 bases short, with 21 bases between. The CDR3: CATQPEGSVYEQFF. In DNA form, the CDR3 reads TGTGCCACCCAACCGGAGGGGTCTGTCTATGAGCAGTTCTTC. Full variable domain (outside the CDR3, taken from reference TRBV28 and TRBJ2-1): DVKVTQSSRYLVKRTGEKVFLECVQDMDHENMFWYRQDPGLGLRLIYFSYDVKMKEKGDIPEGYSVSREKKERFSLILESASTNQTSMYLCATQPEGSVYEQFFGPGTRLTVL.

The J gene is TRBJ2-3, the V gene TRBV2, with 8 positions matching TRBD2. Germline CDR1 is SNHLY and CDR2 is FYNNEI. This CDR3 region has 14 residues. The V gene end was trimmed by 11 bases and the J gene end by 2 bases; junction bases not matched to a gene: 9. CDR3 sequence reads: CAGRGGPATDTQYF. CDR3 coding DNA: TGTGCCGGCCGGGGGGGGCCGGCCACAGATACGCAGTATTTT.

The chain combines TRBV27 with TRBJ2-1; D not resolved. Germline CDR1 reads MNHEY; CDR2 reads SMNVEV (reference sequence). Trimming removed 6 bases from V and 5 bases from J, with 17 bases in between. This CDR3 has 15 residues. CDR3 nucleotide sequence: TGTGCCAGCAGACTGGGCCGGACCCCTAACAATGAGCAGTTCTTC. Amino acid sequence: CASRLGRTPNNEQFF.

The table lists this clonotype with many counts. V gene TRBV12-3 or TRBV12-4 combines with J gene TRBJ2-1; D possibly uses TRBD1 or TRBD2 (5 bases each). This CDR3 has 15 residues. Trimming shortened V by 7 bases and J by 2 bases, and 15 bases separated the two germline ends. The CDR3 DNA is TGTGCCAGCACCAACTGGGACCCCACCTACAATGAGCAGTTCTTC. It specifies CASTNWDPTYNEQFF.

This clonotype has ten or more counts. This chain connects TRBV7-8 to TRBJ2-1, with D unresolved. Looked up from germline, CDR1 is SGHVS and CDR2 is FQNEAQ. Deletions cut 2 bases from V and 4 bases from J, with 18 bases between. This CDR3 is built from 17 residues. The CDR3 reads CASSLILTPWRYNEQFF. The CDR3 nucleotides read TGTGCCAGCAGCTTAATATTGACTCCTTGGAGATACAATGAGCAGTTCTTC.

CDR3 sequence (DNA): TGTGCCAGCAGCAACGACAGGGACTCTGGGGCCAACGTCCTGACTTTC. It specifies CASSNDRDSGANVLTF. The V and J genes are TRBV28 and TRBJ2-6, with 7 bases that match TRBD1. V was clipped by 6 bases and J by 0 bases; unmatched bases: 5. CDR1 is MDHEN and CDR2 is SYDVKM in the germline V gene. The CDR3 totals 16 residues.

This clonotype came up many times. The chain's CDR3 is CSVTGTGGSVNEKLFF. DNA of the CDR3: TGCAGCGTGACCGGGACAGGGGGCTCAGTTAATGAAAAACTGTTTTTT. The V gene is TRBV29-1, the J gene TRBJ1-4, with TRBD1 identical over 12 bases. The CDR3 sequence is 16 residues long. Germline CDR1 is SQVTM and CDR2 is ANQGSEA. The J segment lost 4 bases and the V segment lost 6 bases, leaving 9 bases of the junction unmatched.

The V call is TRBV6-2 or TRBV6-3, the J call TRBJ1-1; D call uncertain. V lost 10 bases to trimming and J lost 5 bases, with 20 bases between them. The CDR3 is 14 amino acids. Germline V gene sequence: CDR1 MNHEY, CDR2 SVGEGT. CDR3 in amino acids: CANGRTGEWTEAFF. The CDR3 DNA is TGTGCCAACGGTCGTACTGGGGAATGGACTGAAGCTTTCTTT.

This chain links TRBV6-6 with TRBJ2-2; no firm D call. The germline gives CDR1 MNHNY, CDR2 SVGAGI (reference sequence). The CDR3 has 17 residues. Trimming took 0 bases from V and 3 from J, leaving 14 bases between them. The CDR3 DNA follows: TGTGCCAGCAGTTACTCGAAAGGGCCCCAACACACCGGGGAGCTGTTTTTT. It codes for CASSYSKGPQHTGELFF.

Ten or more counts support this clonotype. This rearrangement joins TRBV28 to TRBJ1-2; 8 bases line up with TRBD1. The germline V gene has CDR1 MDHEN and CDR2 SYDVKM. The CDR3 has 18 amino acids. The V gene end was trimmed by 4 bases and the J gene end by 2 bases; junction bases not matched to a gene: 15. This chain's CDR3 is CASSSSRTGRRGNYGYTF. CDR3 in DNA: TGTGCCAGCAGTTCCTCCCGGACAGGGCGGAGGGGCAACTATGGCTACACCTTC.

This clonotype has at least ten counts. The J gene is TRBJ2-7, the V gene TRBV5-1; D unclear. CDR1 and CDR2 (germline): SGHRS, YFSETQ. V gave up 0 bases and J gave up 5 bases, with 12 bases separating them. The CDR3 sequence is 14 residues long. The CDR3 is CASSLERPKDEQYF. In DNA form, the CDR3 reads TGCGCCAGCAGCTTGGAAAGGCCAAAGGACGAGCAGTACTTC.

This clonotype has at least ten counts. The chain is built from TRBV7-3 and TRBJ2-6, with 7 positions matching TRBD1. The CDR3 sequence is 21 residues long. Germline lookup yields CDR1 SGHTA and CDR2 FQGTGA. With V trimmed by 1 base and J by 2 bases, 17 bases remained unmatched. The CDR3 DNA reads TGTGCCAGCAGCTTAAGACCTACAGGGGTCTTCGGTACCACTGGGGCCAACGTCCTGACTTTC. Protein: CASSLRPTGVFGTTGANVLTF.

This chain links TRBV7-9 with TRBJ1-1; 8 positions match TRBD1. The V gene's germline CDR1 is SEHNR and CDR2 FQNEAQ (reference sequence). This CDR3 spans 12 amino acids. V was clipped by 5 bases and J by 6 bases; unmatched bases: 2. The CDR3 region is CASSPGGPEAFF. The CDR3 nucleotides read TGTGCCAGCAGCCCAGGGGGCCCTGAAGCTTTCTTT.

Regarding this clonotype: The junction does not match germline at one end; this may be a read error. The chain joins TRBV29-1 to TRBJ1-2, with TRBD1 matching over 8 bases. Germline V gene data show CDR1 as SQVTM and CDR2 as ANQGSEA. The CDR3 runs to 11 residues. This CDR3 is CSVDRGYGYTF. CDR3 nucleotides: TGCAGTGTTGACAGGGGCTATGGCTACACCTTC.

The genes are TRBV2 and TRBJ1-5; no clear D. Germline loops: CDR1 SNHLY, CDR2 FYNNEI. The CDR3 totals 14 residues. Trimming stripped 0 bases from V and 6 bases from J, with 9 bases between. CDR3 sequence: CASSEAGRRQPQHF. CDR3 bases: TGTGCCAGCAGTGAAGCGGGGAGGCGTCAGCCCCAGCATTTT.

This chain joins TRBV19 and TRBJ1-5, with D maybe TRBD1 (6 bases). CDR1 is LNHDA, CDR2 SQIVND, per germline (reference sequence). The CDR3 has 15 residues. Trimming cost V 5 bases and J 3 bases, with 14 bases left between them. The CDR3 region has the DNA TGTGCCAGTAGTTTTTCACAGGGATTCAATCAGCCCCAGCATTTT. Its translation is CASSFSQGFNQPQHF.

This clonotype came up many times. The chain has TRBV2 and TRBJ2-7; D gene uncertain. The CDR3 is 12 residues long. Germline lookup yields CDR1 SNHLY and CDR2 FYNNEI. V was pared by 8 bases and J by 0 bases, with 8 bases between. The CDR3 is CASGGRSYEQYF. The CDR3 DNA reads TGTGCCAGCGGCGGCCGCTCCTACGAGCAGTACTTC. Complete variable domain (other parts from reference TRBV2 and TRBJ2-7): EPEVTQTPSHQVTQMGQEVILRCVPISNHLYFYWYRQILGQKVEFLVSFYNNEISEKSEIFDDQFSVERPDGSNFTLKIRSTKLEDSAMYFCASGGRSYEQYFGPGTRLTVT.